A selection of T cell receptor beta chains follows, all from one sample in a study of blood T cell repertoires in COVID-19. TCRdb's table, derived via immunoSEQ multiplex PCR, lists solely in-frame clones and lacks some. The profile shows about 130,000 clones, more than 80% of them singletons. Sequenced material: peripheral blood. These receptors came from a human donor in a cohort sampled during active COVID-19. CDR3s include the opening cysteine and the closing phenylalanine or tryptophan. The D gene is left open where the match is weak. Not every row has a clone size; where given, it reads once, few, many or a size class.

-	16	-	TRBV5-6	TRBJ1-1	CASSPSVGARGAEAFF	TGTGCCAGCAGCCCTTCTGTCGGGGCCAGGGGCGCTGAAGCTTTCTTT
-	14	-	TRBV24-1	TRBJ1-1	CATSDAGVNTEAFF	TGTGCCACCAGTGATGCAGGGGTAAACACTGAAGCTTTCTTT
-	13	-	TRBV7-9	TRBJ1-6	CASSNQGTSPLHF	TGTGCCAGCAGCAACCAGGGCACCTCACCCCTCCACTTT
TRBD1	15	-	TRBV24-1	TRBJ2-1	CATSEMGTGGQKQFF	TGTGCCACCAGTGAAATGGGGACAGGGGGACAGAAGCAGTTCTTC
-	12	-	TRBV15	TRBJ1-2	CATSNGSYGYTF	TGTGCCACCAGCAACGGTAGCTATGGCTACACCTTC
TRBD1	15	-	TRBV28	TRBJ1-2	CASSSGQKINYGYTF	TGTGCCAGCAGTTCGGGACAGAAGATTAACTATGGCTACACCTTC
TRBD2	15	-	TRBV19	TRBJ2-3	CASSKLAGGTDTQYF	TGTGCCAGTAGCAAACTAGCGGGAGGGACAGATACGCAGTATTTT
-	12	-	TRBV29-1	TRBJ1-1	CSVGTGNTEAFF	TGCAGCGTTGGCACAGGGAACACTGAAGCTTTCTTT
-	14	-	TRBV5-1	TRBJ1-2	CASSPRAVGDGYTF	TGCGCCAGCAGCCCCCGGGCCGTAGGGGATGGCTACACCTTC
-	14	-	TRBV4-3	TRBJ2-7	CASSHEPGDYEQYF	TGCGCCAGCAGCCACGAGCCGGGGGATTACGAGCAGTACTTC
-	18	-	TRBV7-3	TRBJ2-2	CASSPLPPLASNTGELFF	TGTGCCAGCAGTCCTCTCCCTCCCCTAGCGTCGAACACCGGGGAGCTGTTTTTT
-	13	-	TRBV19	TRBJ1-1	CASSPTGYAEAFF	TGTGCCAGTAGCCCTACAGGGTACGCTGAAGCTTTCTTT
TRBD1	15	-	TRBV5-5	TRBJ2-7	CASSLGWDRVYEQYF	TGTGCCAGCAGCTTGGGCTGGGACAGGGTCTACGAGCAGTACTTC
-	16	-	TRBV19	TRBJ2-3	CATRPWQVGAGDTQYF	TGTGCCACCCGACCCTGGCAGGTGGGGGCCGGAGATACGCAGTATTTT
-	15	-	TRBV15	TRBJ2-3	CATSRGPANTDTQYF	TGTGCCACCAGCCGCGGTCCCGCAAACACAGATACGCAGTATTTT
-	18	-	TRBV15	TRBJ1-2	CATSRVGAGANPNYGYTF	TGTGCCACCAGCAGAGTCGGGGCAGGGGCCAACCCGAACTATGGCTACACCTTC
-	14	-	TRBV10-3	TRBJ2-2	CAIGRTANTGELFF	TGTGCCATCGGCCGAACAGCGAACACCGGGGAGCTGTTTTTT
-	14	-	TRBV2	TRBJ1-3	CASSEQGRGNTIYF	TGTGCCAGCAGTGAACAGGGGCGAGGAAACACCATATATTTT
-	18	-	TRBV7-2	TRBJ1-6	CASSLASQSFFSNSPLHF	TGTGCCAGCAGCTTAGCATCACAGTCTTTCTTCTCAAATTCACCCCTCCACTTT
TRBD1	15	-	TRBV30	TRBJ2-1	CAWTLPGQGSGEQFF	TGTGCCTGGACCCTTCCGGGACAGGGGAGCGGTGAGCAGTTCTTC
TRBD2	19	-	TRBV19	TRBJ2-2	CASSIEGWRGVSNTGELFF	TGTGCCAGTAGTATAGAAGGCTGGCGGGGGGTCTCGAACACCGGGGAGCTGTTTTTT
-	12	-	TRBV6-5	TRBJ2-7	CASSLSGYEQYF	TGTGCCAGCAGCCTTTCCGGCTACGAGCAGTACTTC
-	13	-	TRBV19	TRBJ1-2	CASTTRGSYGYTF	TGTGCCAGTACTACTAGGGGGTCGTATGGCTACACCTTC
-	12	few	TRBV9	TRBJ1-1	CASSVVGGRAFF	TGTGCCAGCAGCGTAGTCGGGGGACGCGCTTTCTTT
-	14	-	TRBV19	TRBJ1-1	CASSIGRGRTEAFF	TGTGCCAGTAGTATCGGCCGGGGTAGGACTGAAGCTTTCTTT
-	16	-	TRBV7-6	TRBJ2-2	CASSLAGAGNTGELFF	TGTGCCAGCAGCTTAGCGGGGGCGGGGAACACCGGGGAGCTGTTTTTT
TRBD1	13	-	TRBV10-3	TRBJ1-1	CAISGTGNTEAFF	TGTGCCATCAGTGGGACAGGGAACACTGAAGCTTTCTTT
-	14	-	TRBV29-1	TRBJ2-4	CSAEGAGTKNIQYF	TGCAGCGCCGAAGGGGCGGGGACGAAAAACATTCAGTACTTC
-	15	-	TRBV20-1	TRBJ2-6	CSASYGVMGANVLTF	TGCAGTGCTAGTTATGGAGTTATGGGGGCCAACGTCCTGACTTTC
-	15	-	TRBV27	TRBJ1-4	CASSWGGLPNEKLFF	TGTGCCAGCAGTTGGGGGGGGCTGCCTAATGAAAAACTGTTTTTT
-	16	-	TRBV5-1	TRBJ1-3	CASSLAGPQLGNTIYF	TGCGCCAGCAGCTTGGCCGGTCCACAGCTCGGAAACACCATATATTTT
TRBD1	13	few	TRBV2	TRBJ1-2	CASSSDRIYGYTF	TGTGCCAGCAGTTCGGACAGGATCTATGGCTACACCTTC
TRBD1	13	-	TRBV12-3/TRBV12-4	TRBJ1-2	CASSETGRGGYTF	TGTGCCAGCAGTGAGACAGGGCGGGGAGGCTACACCTTC
TRBD1	15	-	TRBV7-3	TRBJ2-1	CASSLRTGRINEQFF	TGTGCCAGCAGCCTTCGGACAGGGAGGATAAATGAGCAGTTCTTC
-	17	-	TRBV21-1	TRBJ1-2	CASSKDRLTGVIPGYTF	TGTGCCAGCAGCAAAGACCGCCTGACAGGGGTGATACCTGGCTACACCTTC
-	19	-	TRBV27	TRBJ2-5	CASSLSTQPGLTIQETQYF	TGTGCCAGCAGTTTATCGACCCAACCGGGACTGACAATCCAAGAGACCCAGTACTTC
-	13	-	TRBV6-5	TRBJ1-2	CASSYREESGYTF	TGTGCCAGCAGTTACCGGGAGGAGAGTGGCTACACCTTC
-	14	-	TRBV29-1	TRBJ2-1	CSVEIAESWNEQFF	TGCAGCGTTGAGATAGCCGAGAGTTGGAATGAGCAGTTCTTC
TRBD1	15	-	TRBV7-2	TRBJ1-4	CASSLQQGKGEKLFF	TGTGCCAGCAGCTTGCAACAGGGGAAAGGGGAAAAACTGTTTTTT
-	15	once	TRBV6-6	TRBJ1-5	CASSYMGASNQPQHF	TGTGCCAGCAGTTACATGGGGGCCAGCAATCAGCCCCAGCATTTT
TRBD2	17	-	TRBV6-8	TRBJ2-2	CASSRTPRGADTGELFF	TGTGCCAGCAGCCGAACCCCGCGGGGGGCCGACACCGGGGAGCTGTTTTTT
TRBD2	15	-	TRBV5-6	TRBJ2-2	CASSPWGSGAGELFF	TGTGCCAGCAGCCCGTGGGGGAGCGGGGCCGGGGAGCTGTTTTTT
-	11	-	TRBV7-9	TRBJ2-1	CASSPQNEQFF	TGTGCCAGCAGCCCCCAGAATGAGCAGTTCTTC
-	15	-	TRBV7-2	TRBJ1-5	CASSLSFVSNQPQHF	TGTGCCAGCAGCTTATCTTTTGTTAGCAATCAGCCCCAGCATTTT
TRBD2	15	-	TRBV18	TRBJ2-1	CASSPPGLAINEQFF	TGTGCCAGCTCACCGCCGGGACTAGCGATCAATGAGCAGTTCTTC
-	13	-	TRBV7-8	TRBJ2-7	CASSLQTAYEQYF	TGTGCCAGCAGCTTACAGACAGCCTACGAGCAGTACTTC
-	14	-	TRBV7-3	TRBJ1-2	CASSQGSLFYGYTF	TGTGCCAGCAGTCAGGGCTCCCTCTTTTATGGCTACACCTTC
TRBD1	18	once	TRBV19	TRBJ1-1	CASIPRLLTGSFGGEAFF	TGTGCCAGTATCCCCCGTCTGTTGACAGGGAGTTTCGGGGGTGAAGCTTTCTTT
TRBD2	16	few	TRBV6-2/TRBV6-3	TRBJ2-3	CASSPISGRAGDTQYF	TGTGCCAGCAGCCCGATAAGCGGGAGGGCAGGAGATACGCAGTATTTT
-	13	-	TRBV6-2/TRBV6-3	TRBJ1-2	CASSWGQTYGYTF	TGTGCCAGCAGTTGGGGACAAACATATGGCTACACCTTC
TRBD1	14	-	TRBV7-6	TRBJ2-7	CASSTTGTDYEQYF	TGTGCCAGCAGCACGACCGGGACAGACTACGAGCAGTACTTC
-	12	-	TRBV6-2/TRBV6-3	TRBJ2-5	CASSTSRETQYF	TGTGCCAGCAGTACCTCGAGGGAGACCCAGTACTTC
TRBD1	19	-	TRBV6-2/TRBV6-3	TRBJ2-6	CASSYSTLQGLGGANVLTF	TGTGCCAGCAGTTACTCGACTCTACAGGGGCTGGGAGGGGCCAACGTCCTGACTTTC
TRBD2	13	-	TRBV19	TRBJ2-1	CASNSGRSNEQFF	TGTGCCAGTAATAGCGGGAGGTCGAATGAGCAGTTCTTC
TRBD1	13	-	TRBV30	TRBJ1-1	CATRTGGTTEAFF	TGTGCCACCAGGACAGGGGGCACCACTGAAGCTTTCTTT
-	14	-	TRBV7-2	TRBJ2-1	CASSLTDSYNEQFF	TGTGCCAGCAGCCTAACCGACTCCTACAATGAGCAGTTCTTC